This record concerns one TCR beta chain sequence. Repertoires were generated with immunoSEQ multiplex PCR, while TCRdb's copy carries only in-frame clones and drops some. The table shows under 75,000 clones, with around 85% occurring only once. The data stem from a study of OX40 agonist ivuxolimab in advanced cancers. CDR1 and CDR2 from the germline V gene are SGHRS and YFSETQ. After removal of 4 bases from V and 5 bases from J, the junction contained 3 bases not matched to a gene. CDR3 length equals 13 residues. This TCR derives from an adult with an advanced solid tumor such as melanoma, head and neck, liver or kidney cancer. The sample consisted of CD4+ or CD8+ T cells sorted from blood, taken in a trial of the OX40 agonist ivuxolimab. The rearrangement uses TRBV5-1 and TRBJ2-5; 9 nucleotides match TRBD1. CDR3 DNA: TGCGCCAGCAGCGGGACAGGGTGGGAGACCCAGTACTTC. As protein: CASSGTGWETQYF.